The clone carrying this T cell receptor beta chain was found many times. No antigen is known for it. This sample is part of a study of T cells after yellow fever vaccination. Study-wide points: A small share of clonotypes appeared in both CD4 and CD8 compartments. Peaking faster, on day 5 versus 15, the secondary response was nonetheless weaker. Post-booster repertoires again held most primary-vaccination clones (roughly 95% CD4, over 80% CD8).

TCRdb reprocessed the 5' RACE reads with MiXCR, giving one entry per CDR3 protein. The table lists a few hundred thousand distinct CDR3 sequences, 3% to 4.5% of them singletons. The CDR3 length is 15 residues. Trimming cost V 0 bases and J 8 bases, with 14 bases left between them. The germline V gene encodes CDR1 MNHEY and CDR2 SVGEGT. This receptor was obtained from a man between 18 and 35 years old who received the YFV17D yellow fever vaccine. The starting material was PBMCs, obtained on the day of the yellow fever booster vaccination. This chain connects TRBV6-2 or TRBV6-3 to TRBJ2-1; TRBD1 is a possible D gene (6 bases). CDR3 bases: TGTGCCAGCAGTTACTCGACTGTCAGGGGAGATGAGCAGTTCTTC. This encodes CASSYSTVRGDEQFF.